This passage covers 9 T cell receptor beta chains from one sample sequenced in a study of blood T cell repertoires in COVID-19. Clones were sequenced by immunoSEQ multiplex PCR, and TCRdb holds only the in-frame ones, with some missing. The sample has more than 60,000 clones, about nine tenths seen once. The specimen sequenced was peripheral blood. The receptors here all came from a human donor in a cohort sampled during active COVID-19.

The chain is built from TRBV19 and TRBJ1-2; the D gene is possibly TRBD1 (5 bases). V lost 3 bases, J lost 3 bases, and 11 bases lay in between. This CDR3 region has 14 residues. Germline V gene lookup returns CDR1 LNHDA and CDR2 SQIVND (reference sequence). The CDR3: CASSMAGSHYGYTF. CDR3 nucleotides: TGTGCCAGTAGTATGGCAGGGTCTCACTATGGCTACACCTTC. The whole variable domain, remainder taken from reference TRBV19 and TRBJ1-2, is DGGITQSPKYLFRKEGQNVTLSCEQNLNHDAMYWYRQDPGQGLRLIYYSQIVNDFQKGDIAEGYSVSREKKESFPLTVTSAQKNPTAFYLCASSMAGSHYGYTFGSGTRLTVV.

This sequence joins TRBV5-5 and TRBJ2-7, with D perhaps matching TRBD1 (5 bases). CDR3 length: 15 residues. Germline V gives CDR1 SGHKS, CDR2 YYEKEE (reference sequence). Trimming left V 0 bases short and J 7 bases short, with 17 bases between. CDR3 in DNA: TGTGCCAGCAGCTTGGTGACAGATCCCATTGGGGAGCAGTACTTC. It specifies CASSLVTDPIGEQYF.

The chain uses TRBV18 and TRBJ1-2; TRBD1 matches at 10 bases. The CDR3 length is 13 residues. V lost 6 bases, J lost 8 bases, and 6 bases stayed unmatched. CDR1 KGHSH and CDR2 LQKENI come from the germline V gene. In nucleotides, the CDR3 is TGTGCCAGCTCGGCTGTGGACAGGGGGGGCTACACCTTC. This translates into CASSAVDRGGYTF. Supplemented by reference TRBV18 and TRBJ1-2, the full variable domain reads NAGVMQNPRHLVRRRGQEARLRCSPMKGHSHVYWYRQLPEEGLKFMVYLQKENIIDESGMPKERFSAEFPKEGPSILRIQQVVRGDSAAYFCASSAVDRGGYTFGSGTRLTVV.

This clone was observed a single time. The V call is TRBV25-1, the J call TRBJ2-5; weak D call: TRBD2 (6 bases). V lost 7 bases and J 4 bases, leaving 22 bases between the germline ends. Germline V gene sequence: CDR1 MGHDK, CDR2 SYGVNS. The CDR3 contains 16 residues. CDR3 sequence (DNA): TGTGCCAGCACCAGAGCCCATGTTAGGGGAGGAGAGACCCAGTACTTC. Translating it yields CASTRAHVRGGETQYF.

The chain joins TRBV6-5 to TRBJ1-2; 9 positions match TRBD1. The germline V gene encodes CDR1 MNHEY and CDR2 SVGAGI. V lost 9 bases, J lost 2 bases, and 4 bases stayed unmatched. The CDR3 sequence is 13 residues long. This CDR3 is CARDRGSNYGYTF. The CDR3 DNA sequence: TGTGCCAGGGACAGGGGCTCCAACTATGGCTACACCTTC.

The chain has TRBV20-1 and TRBJ2-3; D perhaps matches TRBD2 (6 bases). The germline CDR1 and CDR2 sequences are DFQATT and SNEGSKA (reference sequence). V was shortened by 3 bases and J by 5 bases, with 12 bases between the two germline ends. The CDR3 is made up of 13 amino acids. CDR3 in DNA: TGCAGTGCTAGTTACGGGAGTGGAGATACGCAGTATTTT. Protein sequence: CSASYGSGDTQYF.

The chain has TRBV5-1 and TRBJ2-3; 8 bases fit TRBD2. This CDR3 comprises 14 residues. The germline V gene has CDR1 SGHRS and CDR2 YFSETQ. V lost 4 bases and J lost 8; bases outside the gene matches: 9. CDR3 nucleotides: TGCGCCAGCAGCCCCCCCGCCAGCGGGGGTACGCAGTATTTT. Its translation: CASSPPASGGTQYF.

The V and J genes are TRBV4-3 and TRBJ2-1, with 9 bases lining up with TRBD1. The CDR3 is 16 amino acids. V gave up 4 bases and J gave up 1 base; unmatched junction bases: 5. The germline V gene has CDR1 LGHNA and CDR2 YSLEER. The CDR3 sequence: CASSLAGQGSYNEQFF. CDR3 coding DNA: TGCGCCAGCAGCCTGGCCGGACAGGGGTCCTACAATGAGCAGTTCTTC.

The chain uses TRBV5-1 and TRBJ2-7; D perhaps matches TRBD1 (6 bases). The CDR3 is made up of 17 amino acids. Germline values: CDR1 SGHRS, CDR2 YFSETQ. Trimming took off 4 bases at V and 1 base at J, with 21 bases between the two ends. The CDR3 loop reads CASSPSLLTGLSYEQYF. Written as DNA, the CDR3 is TGCGCCAGCAGCCCCTCACTGCTCACAGGGCTATCCTACGAGCAGTACTTC.